This T cell receptor beta chain was sequenced during a study of T cells in Graves' hyperthyroidism and ophthalmopathy. Study-level information: Pretreatment peripheral blood was obtained at initial diagnosis.

Whole-study results and caveats: Prediction of ophthalmopathy progression came a median approximately 6.6 months pre-onset. Clonotypes that were expanded in thyroid above 0.001 mostly appeared in blood too.

Amplification of TCR beta CDR3 regions was performed using RNA transcripts as template. Primed by the HTBI set, a first-round RT-PCR was run on the TCR CDR3. TCRdb passed the multiplex PCR reads through MiXCR, listing each CDR3 protein once. The sample has about 590,000 distinct CDR3 sequences, about a sixth seen once. Germline CDR1 and CDR2: SGHRS and YFSETQ. This CDR3 is built from 15 residues. This clonotype was seen many times. The antigen is unknown. One junction end disagrees with the germline gene, perhaps due to a read error. The sample was blood. The V gene is TRBV5-1, the J gene TRBJ2-3; D is possibly TRBD1 (5 bases). The clonotype originates from a woman aged 30 to 39 with Graves' hyperthyroidism. The CDR3 nucleotides read TGTGCCAGCAGTTTAAGGGGCCTAGGCACAGATACGCAGTATTTT. Translation gives CASSLRGLGTDTQYF.